Below are 26 T cell receptor beta chains sequenced from a single sample in a study of blood T cells in healthy people across ages. PCR was performed a second time for roughly 7 to 12 cycles using a sample-barcoded 5' primer and a J-beta primer mix. A single record per CDR3 protein comes from TCRdb applying MiXCR to the 5' RACE reads. The sample has more than 1,400,000 distinct CDR3 sequences, 40% to 50% seen once; the top ten hold 7.9%. Sample: blood. The source of these receptors is a woman younger than 35 in good health.

CDR3 sequence reads: CASSEGTQVGINYGYTF. CDR3 bases: TGCGCCAGCAGTGAGGGGACACAGGTGGGAATTAACTATGGCTACACCTTC. The rearrangement uses TRBV10-2 and TRBJ1-2; TRBD1 is a possible D gene (6 bases). The CDR3 extends over 17 amino acids. Looked up from germline, CDR1 is WSHSY and CDR2 is SAAADI. Trimming cost V 2 bases and J 1 base, with 17 bases left between them.

The chain uses TRBV5-1 and TRBJ1-3, with TRBD1 matching over 10 bases. V lost 4 bases to trimming and J lost 2 bases; unmatched junction nucleotides: 0. Germline loops: CDR1 SGHRS, CDR2 YFSETQ. The CDR3 loop spans 14 amino acids. DNA for the CDR3: TGCGCCAGCAGCGGACAGGGGGCTGGAAACACCATATATTTT. Its protein is CASSGQGAGNTIYF.

The V gene is TRBV3-1, the J gene TRBJ1-1; TRBD1 might be the D (5 bases). Trimming took 1 base from V and 7 from J, leaving 10 bases between them. This CDR3 comprises 13 residues. Looked up from germline, CDR1 is LGHDT and CDR2 is YNNKEL (reference sequence). CDR3 residues: CASSQVQGDEAFF. CDR3 coding DNA: TGTGCCAGCAGCCAAGTACAAGGGGATGAAGCTTTCTTT.

This chain joins TRBV27 and TRBJ2-2; the D is unclear. CDR1 and CDR2 from the germline V gene are MNHEY and SMNVEV (reference sequence). V was shortened by 2 bases and J by 7 bases, with 5 bases between the two germline ends. The CDR3 consists of 12 residues. This CDR3 reads CASSLRGGELFF. CDR3 DNA: TGTGCCAGCAGTTTAAGAGGCGGGGAGCTGTTTTTT.

The gene calls are TRBV6-5 and TRBJ2-1, with 7 bases that match TRBD1. V lost 5 bases and J lost 9; bases outside the gene matches: 10. Germline assignment: CDR1 MNHEY and CDR2 SVGAGI. The CDR3 covers 14 residues. The CDR3 is CASSKGQVPIEQFF. In DNA form, the CDR3 reads TGTGCCAGCAGTAAAGGACAGGTTCCGATTGAGCAGTTCTTC.

This clonotype was seen a few times. CDR3 sequence (DNA): TGCGCCAGCAGCATTGACAGGGTGTCAACAGATACGCAGTATTTT. Translation: CASSIDRVSTDTQYF. The chain carries TRBV5-1 and TRBJ2-3; 7 bases are a match to TRBD1. The germline V gene encodes CDR1 SGHRS and CDR2 YFSETQ. The CDR3 is 15 amino acids. The ends lost 4 bases at V and 3 bases at J; junction bases unmatched: 8.

J is TRBJ1-1 and V is TRBV7-2, with D unresolved. CDR3 length: 15 residues. Germline-derived CDR1 and CDR2 are SGHTA and FQGNSA. Trimming took off 1 base at V and 7 bases at J, with 16 bases between the two ends. CDR3 protein: CASSLVGGNLIEAFF. In DNA, the CDR3 is TGTGCCAGCAGCTTAGTTGGTGGGAACCTGATTGAAGCTTTCTTT.

The V and J genes are TRBV18 and TRBJ1-5; 9 nucleotides align to TRBD1. Germline assignment: CDR1 KGHSH and CDR2 LQKENI. The trim removed 6 bases at V and 6 bases at J, leaving 9 bases unmatched. The CDR3 loop spans 15 amino acids. The CDR3 reads CASSENRGHSQPQHF. CDR3 DNA: TGTGCCAGCTCCGAGAACAGGGGGCATAGTCAGCCCCAGCATTTT.

This clonotype has a count of ten or more. The gene calls are TRBV7-8 and TRBJ2-3; a weak D match, TRBD2 (6 bases). Trimming pared 5 bases from V and 0 bases from J, leaving 15 bases between. The CDR3 covers 16 residues. The germline gives CDR1 SGHVS, CDR2 FQNEAQ. The CDR3, as DNA: TGTGCCAGCAGCCCAAGACTAGTTAAGAGCACAGATACGCAGTATTTT. Protein sequence: CASSPRLVKSTDTQYF.

The CDR3 is CASSPPSGLVGGTQYF. The DNA for the CDR3 is TGTGCCAGCTCACCACCGTCGGGACTGGTAGGGGGTACGCAGTATTTT. V is TRBV18 and J is TRBJ2-3; D tentatively reads TRBD1 or TRBD2 (6 bases each). The CDR3 has 16 amino acids. V was shortened by 0 bases and J by 8 bases, with 18 bases between the two germline ends. Germline CDR1 KGHSH, CDR2 LQKENI.

The gene calls are TRBV6-2 or TRBV6-3 and TRBJ2-1; D not resolved. Germline V gives CDR1 MNHEY, CDR2 SVGEGT. The CDR3 has 13 amino acids. V lost 5 bases and J lost 12, with 17 bases in between. CDR3 sequence: CASSGSFVLGQFF. The CDR3 nucleotides read TGTGCCAGCAGTGGCTCGTTCGTCCTAGGGCAGTTCTTC.

J is TRBJ2-7 and V is TRBV12-3 or TRBV12-4; TRBD1 agrees at 7 bases. CDR3 length equals 14 residues. With 6 bases clipped from V and 3 bases from J, the junction kept 8 bases outside the gene matches. In DNA form, the CDR3 reads TGTGCCAGCAGCTCCCAGGGGGTTCTCTACGAGCAGTACTTC. This sequence encodes CASSSQGVLYEQYF.

V gene TRBV6-1 combines with J gene TRBJ2-3, with unresolved D. The CDR3 is 15 residues long. CDR1 MNHNS and CDR2 SASEGT come from the germline V gene. Trimming removed 1 base from V and 8 bases from J, with 16 bases in between. CDR3 DNA: TGTGCCAGCAGTGAAGAGCTCAGATCACAGACTACGCAGTATTTT. It encodes CASSEELRSQTTQYF.

The CDR3: CASRWTEGTDEQYF. CDR3 sequence (DNA): TGTGCCAGCAGATGGACAGAGGGGACTGACGAGCAGTACTTC. The chain couples TRBV7-9 to TRBJ2-7; D tentatively fits TRBD1 or TRBD2 (6 bases each). Trimming removed 6 bases from V and 5 bases from J, with 17 bases in between. Germline V gene data show CDR1 as SEHNR and CDR2 as FQNEAQ (reference sequence). The CDR3 consists of 14 residues.

CDR3 nucleotides: TGCGCCAGCAGCCGAGAAATAACAGGGGGGAACACTGAAGCTTTCTTT. Translating gives CASSREITGGNTEAFF. The V gene is TRBV4-1, the J gene TRBJ1-1, with 8 bases identical to TRBD1. CDR3 size: 16 residues. In germline, CDR1 is MGHRA, CDR2 YSYEKL. After removal of 4 bases from V and 1 base from J, the junction contained 8 bases not matched to a gene.

The CDR3 bases are TGTGCCAGCAGCCCCCTCGCGGGCTACGAGCAGTTCTTC. This sequence encodes CASSPLAGYEQFF. V gene TRBV7-9 combines with J gene TRBJ2-1; a weak D match, TRBD2 (5 bases). The V gene's germline CDR1 is SEHNR and CDR2 FQNEAQ (reference sequence). Trimming stripped 5 bases from V and 10 bases from J, with 15 bases between. The CDR3 length is 13 residues.

Here the CDR3 DNA reads TGCAGTGCTCGCCACCCCGACAGGGGTTTGGAGACCCAGTACTTC. Protein product: CSARHPDRGLETQYF. The chain couples TRBV20-1 to TRBJ2-5; 8 bases align to TRBD1. The CDR3 runs 15 residues. Germline-derived CDR1 and CDR2 are DFQATT and SNEGSKA (reference sequence). J lost 5 bases, V lost 5 bases, and 13 bases had no gene match.

The chain recombines TRBV27 with TRBJ2-1; TRBD2 aligns across 7 bases. The V and J ends lost 5 bases and 3 bases, in that order; junction bases with no gene match: 10. The CDR3 extends over 16 amino acids. CDR1 and CDR2 from the germline V gene are MNHEY and SMNVEV (reference sequence). The DNA for the CDR3 is TGTGCCAGCAGTACCGATAGCGGGTTAGTCTACAATGAGCAGTTCTTC. This sequence encodes CASSTDSGLVYNEQFF.

This clonotype was counted between two and nine times. This chain connects TRBV27 to TRBJ1-1; D possibly corresponds to TRBD1 (5 bases). CDR1 and CDR2 (germline): MNHEY, SMNVEV (reference sequence). With 6 bases removed from V and 4 bases from J, the gap between germline ends came to 12 bases. The CDR3 length is 13 residues. CDR3 sequence: CASRPDRFTEAFF. In DNA, the CDR3 is TGTGCCAGCAGGCCCGACAGATTCACTGAAGCTTTCTTT.

This chain uses TRBV21-1 with TRBJ1-6. TRBV21-1 is designated a pseudogene. CDR3 size: 14 residues. The CDR3 reads CASSKVTYNSPLHF. The CDR3 coding sequence is TGTGCCAGCAGCAAAGTGACCTATAATTCACCCCTCCACTTT.

This clonotype was counted a few times. J is TRBJ2-5 and V is TRBV12-3 or TRBV12-4; D call uncertain. V gave up 1 base and J gave up 5 bases, with 5 bases separating them. The CDR3 extends over 12 amino acids. CDR3 sequence: CASSLVTETQYF. The DNA of the CDR3 is TGTGCCAGCAGTTTAGTAACGGAGACCCAGTACTTC.

The DNA of the CDR3 is TGTGCCAGCAACCTCGGTAATCAGCCCCAGCATTTT. It yields the protein CASNLGNQPQHF. This rearrangement joins TRBV12-3 or TRBV12-4 to TRBJ1-5; D not certain. The CDR3 is 12 amino acids. Trimming shortened V by 7 bases and J by 4 bases, and 8 bases separated the two germline ends.

The chain combines TRBV5-1 with TRBJ2-7, with TRBD2 as a possible D gene (5 bases). Germline CDR1 SGHRS, CDR2 YFSETQ. The CDR3 covers 16 residues. Trimming took 0 bases from V and 0 from J, leaving 13 bases between them. In DNA, the CDR3 is TGCGCCAGCAGCTTGGAAGGACTCCCGAGCTCCTACGAGCAGTACTTC. Translation gives CASSLEGLPSSYEQYF.

This clonotype was detected a few times. V usage is TRBV9 and J usage is TRBJ2-5; 8 nucleotides align to TRBD2. CDR3 length equals 17 residues. The V gene end was trimmed by 0 bases and the J gene end by 5 bases; junction bases not matched to a gene: 12. Germline-derived CDR1 and CDR2 are SGDLS and YYNGEE. CDR3 nucleotide sequence: TGTGCCAGCAGCGTAGGTAGCGGGGAGGTAATGGGGGAGACCCAGTACTTC. The encoded protein is CASSVGSGEVMGETQYF.

The chain recombines TRBV2 with TRBJ2-7, with 9 nucleotides matching TRBD1. This CDR3 is built from 13 residues. After removal of 7 bases from V and 4 bases from J, the junction contained 5 bases not matched to a gene. The germline V gene has CDR1 SNHLY and CDR2 FYNNEI. This chain's CDR3 is CASIRDREYEQYF. CDR3 DNA sequence: TGTGCCAGCATCCGGGACAGGGAGTACGAGCAGTACTTC.

This sequence joins TRBV28 and TRBJ1-2; D remains ambiguous. This CDR3 region has 12 residues. The germline V gene has CDR1 MDHEN and CDR2 SYDVKM. With 7 bases removed from V and 5 bases from J, the gap between germline ends came to 11 bases. The CDR3 sequence is CASIGTFYGYTF. The CDR3 DNA reads as TGTGCCAGCATAGGCACTTTTTATGGCTACACCTTC.